Below are 28 T cell receptor beta chains sequenced from a single sample in a study of regulatory T cells in long-lasting Graves disease. The time point here: newly diagnosed GD, antithyroid drugs for less than 3 months. PBMC RNA served as the TCR library source. Construction of TCR beta libraries relied on iRepertoire HTBI primers and on Arm-PCR targeting CDR3 regions. TCRdb reanalysed the multiplex PCR reads using MiXCR and keeps one entry per CDR3 protein. The sample includes hundreds of thousands of distinct CDR3 sequences, less than 15% of them seen just once. These data also featured in a second study, about T cells in Graves' hyperthyroidism and ophthalmopathy.

The sample was peripheral blood mononuclear cells (PBMCs), taken at new diagnosis, from a patient treated with antithyroid drugs. These receptors were obtained from a young man with Graves disease.

The V gene is TRBV18, the J gene TRBJ2-1; the D gene is possibly TRBD2 (6 bases). Deletions cut 1 base from V and 10 bases from J, with 17 bases between. Germline lookup yields CDR1 KGHSH and CDR2 LQKENI. The CDR3 is 15 amino acids. The CDR3 DNA is TGTGCCAGCTCACCACTACAGGAACTAGCTTCCGAGCAGTTCTTC. This translates into CASSPLQELASEQFF. Full variable domain (missing parts from reference TRBV18 and TRBJ2-1): NAGVMQNPRHLVRRRGQEARLRCSPMKGHSHVYWYRQLPEEGLKFMVYLQKENIIDESGMPKERFSAEFPKEGPSILRIQQVVRGDSAAYFCASSPLQELASEQFFGPGTRLTVL.

This clonotype was counted many times. The chain links TRBV2 to TRBJ2-3; D is undetermined. From germline, CDR1 is SNHLY and CDR2 FYNNEI. The V end was cut by 7 bases, the J end by 8 bases, with 19 bases between. The CDR3 contains 14 residues. CDR3 nucleotides: TGTGCCAGCAAAGGGCAGTCTTCGTTCGGTACGCAGTATTTT. Translated: CASKGQSSFGTQYF.

This clonotype occurred a few times. The chain couples TRBV12-3 or TRBV12-4 to TRBJ2-5; TRBD2 agrees at 7 bases. The CDR3 contains 14 residues. V gave up 4 bases and J gave up 9 bases; unmatched junction bases: 11. CDR3 in DNA: TGTGCCAGCAGTTACGAAGCGGGGCCAAGGGCCCAGTACTTC. Its protein is CASSYEAGPRAQYF.

The chain uses TRBV10-3 and TRBJ2-2, with 13 bases aligning to TRBD2. V was clipped by 2 bases and J by 6 bases; unmatched bases: 3. Germline V lookup: CDR1 ENHRY, CDR2 SYGVKD. The CDR3 extends over 16 amino acids. This CDR3 is CAISEGLAGDAGELFF. The CDR3 nucleotides are TGTGCCATCAGTGAGGGACTAGCGGGGGACGCCGGGGAGCTGTTTTTT.

CDR3 protein: CASSIDRGETQYF. The DNA of the CDR3 is TGTGCCAGTAGTATAGACAGGGGAGAGACCCAGTACTTC. The V and J genes are TRBV19 and TRBJ2-5; D may be TRBD1 (6 bases). Per the germline V gene, CDR1 is LNHDA and CDR2 is SQIVND (reference sequence). CDR3 length equals 13 residues. V lost 0 bases, J lost 4 bases, and 6 bases lay in between. The full variable domain, with the rest looked up from reference TRBV19 and TRBJ2-5, is DGGITQSPKYLFRKEGQNVTLSCEQNLNHDAMYWYRQDPGQGLRLIYYSQIVNDFQKGDIAEGYSVSREKKESFPLTVTSAQKNPTAFYLCASSIDRGETQYFGPGTRLLVL.

This clonotype was seen more than once but under ten times. The chain employs TRBV12-5 and TRBJ2-3, with D perhaps matching TRBD1 or TRBD2 (5 bases each). The germline V gene encodes CDR1 LGHNT and CDR2 FRNRAP. The CDR3 runs 15 residues. V lost 5 bases, J lost 2 bases, and 14 bases lay in between. CDR3 protein: CASGRGLRPTDTQYF. Written as DNA, the CDR3 is TGTGCTAGTGGTCGGGGCCTCCGACCCACAGATACGCAGTATTTT.

This clonotype was counted ten times or more. The chain has TRBV2 and TRBJ1-2, with 7 bases fitting TRBD1. The germline gives CDR1 SNHLY, CDR2 FYNNEI. The V and J ends lost 4 bases and 4 bases, in that order; junction bases with no gene match: 6. This CDR3 has 14 residues. The CDR3 region has the DNA TGTGCCAGCAGTGTAGACCGGGACAGCTATGGCTACACCTTC. Encoded protein: CASSVDRDSYGYTF.

The sample holds many counts of this clonotype. V and J are TRBV20-1 and TRBJ1-1; TRBD1 matches 8 bases. In germline, CDR1 is DFQATT, CDR2 SNEGSKA (reference sequence). J lost 1 base, V lost 2 bases, and 3 bases had no gene match. The CDR3 covers 14 residues. Written as DNA, the CDR3 is TGCAGTGCTAGATCCGGGACAGGGAACACTGAAGCTTTCTTT. This sequence encodes CSARSGTGNTEAFF.

This clonotype has at least ten counts. The chain uses TRBV28 and TRBJ1-2, with D tentatively TRBD1 (5 bases). Germline V lookup: CDR1 MDHEN, CDR2 SYDVKM. V lost 5 bases and J lost 4, with 20 bases in between. The CDR3 totals 16 residues. CDR3 coding DNA: TGTGCCAGCAGTGATACCGGGACGGTAATGCCCTATGGCTACACCTTC. It is translated as CASSDTGTVMPYGYTF.

The chain employs TRBV18 and TRBJ1-4; 11 nucleotides align to TRBD1. Germline assignment: CDR1 KGHSH and CDR2 LQKENI. CDR3 length equals 16 residues. Trimming took 6 bases from V and 7 from J; bases not matched to a gene: 10. CDR3 sequence: CASSRGQGARIEKLFF. CDR3 sequence (DNA): TGTGCCAGCTCCCGAGGACAGGGGGCGCGTATTGAAAAACTGTTTTTT. Complete variable domain (other parts from reference TRBV18 and TRBJ1-4): NAGVMQNPRHLVRRRGQEARLRCSPMKGHSHVYWYRQLPEEGLKFMVYLQKENIIDESGMPKERFSAEFPKEGPSILRIQQVVRGDSAAYFCASSRGQGARIEKLFFGSGTQLSVL.

This clonotype was seen repeatedly, ten times or more. V gene TRBV6-2 or TRBV6-3 combines with J gene TRBJ2-5; maybe TRBD2 (6 bases). CDR3 size: 17 residues. The germline gives CDR1 MNHEY, CDR2 SVGEGT. V was pared by 1 base and J by 4 bases, with 19 bases between. CDR3 bases: TGTGCCAGCAGTTACTACGGAGGGACCGGGACTCGAGAGACCCAGTACTTC. Its protein product is CASSYYGGTGTRETQYF.

This clonotype appeared many times. The rearrangement links TRBV7-3 to TRBJ2-5; possibly TRBD2 for D (5 bases). Germline assignment: CDR1 SGHTA and CDR2 FQGTGA. The CDR3 is made up of 14 amino acids. V lost 5 bases, J lost 0 bases, and 10 bases lay in between. This chain's CDR3 is CASSQDSHQETQYF. The CDR3 bases are TGTGCCAGCAGCCAGGACTCACACCAAGAGACCCAGTACTTC.

This clonotype was seen ten or more times. The chain combines TRBV7-2 with TRBJ2-3; D unresolved. Germline values: CDR1 SGHTA, CDR2 FQGNSA. The V end was cut by 5 bases, the J end by 3 bases, with 12 bases between. The CDR3 runs to 14 residues. DNA for the CDR3: TGTGCCAGCAGCCCGCCAGGATCAACAGATACGCAGTATTTT. Its translation is CASSPPGSTDTQYF.

This clonotype was observed many times. The junction departs from the called germline gene at one end, perhaps through a read error. The chain is built from TRBV5-1 and TRBJ2-7; TRBD2 matches 7 bases. The CDR3 length is 14 residues. Germline V gene sequence: CDR1 SGHRS, CDR2 YFSETQ. DNA for the CDR3: TGTGCCAGCAGCTTGGGCGGGGGAAGAAACGAGCAGTACTTC. It codes for CASSLGGGRNEQYF.

This clonotype turned up a few times. At one end, the junction sequence differs from germline, possibly due to a read error. The chain carries TRBV5-1 and TRBJ1-6; 7 positions match TRBD1. This CDR3 contains 16 residues. Germline CDR1 reads SGHRS; CDR2 reads YFSETQ. CDR3 region: CASSLDRGGVSSPLHF. CDR3 DNA sequence: TGTGCCAGCAGCTTGGATAGAGGGGGCGTTTCTTCACCCCTCCACTTT.

This clonotype was seen a few times. V gene TRBV7-9 combines with J gene TRBJ2-7; TRBD2 aligns across 8 bases. The CDR3 runs to 17 residues. V shed 5 bases and J 4 bases; nucleotides not matched to a gene: 16. Germline values: CDR1 SEHNR, CDR2 FQNEAQ (reference sequence). CDR3 nucleotide sequence: TGTGCCAGCAGCCACCCGGGAGGAGCGGGAGTAGGGTACGAGCAGTACTTC. It specifies CASSHPGGAGVGYEQYF.

This clonotype has ten or more counts. CDR3 in amino acids: CASRPGAHTEAFF. The CDR3 region has the DNA TGTGCCAGCCGACCTGGTGCACACACTGAAGCTTTCTTT. The rearrangement uses TRBV19 and TRBJ1-1; D unresolved. Germline lookup yields CDR1 LNHDA and CDR2 SQIVND (reference sequence). The ends were cut back, 9 bases at V and 3 bases at J, with 14 bases in the middle. CDR3 length equals 13 residues.

This rearrangement joins TRBV5-1 to TRBJ1-2; no reliable D call. Trimming took off 4 bases at V and 0 bases at J, with 10 bases between the two ends. There are 14 residues in the CDR3. CDR1 SGHRS and CDR2 YFSETQ come from the germline V gene. CDR3 DNA: TGCGCCAGCAGCACTATGACGGCTAACTATGGCTACACCTTC. Its translation: CASSTMTANYGYTF.

This clonotype was seen many times. This sequence joins TRBV2 and TRBJ2-7; TRBD2 agrees at 7 bases. CDR1 is SNHLY, CDR2 FYNNEI, per germline. The V segment lost 11 bases and the J segment 3 bases; nucleotides outside the gene matches: 4. This CDR3 comprises 11 residues. Here the CDR3 DNA reads TGTGCCGGAAGGACTAGCTACGAGCAGTACTTC. Residues: CAGRTSYEQYF.

The table lists this clonotype with many counts. V and J are TRBV6-4 and TRBJ2-2; D unclear. This CDR3 has 13 residues. Trimming stripped 0 bases from V and 6 bases from J, with 5 bases between. From germline, CDR1 is MRHNA and CDR2 SNTAGT. The CDR3 region is CASSDSTAGELFF. CDR3 nucleotides: TGTGCCAGCAGTGACTCGACTGCCGGGGAGCTGTTTTTT.

This clonotype was seen more than once but under ten times. The rearrangement joins TRBV20-1 to TRBJ1-5; D is ambiguous. Between the trimmed V and J ends, which lost 1 base and 8 bases, there was a span of 18 bases. CDR1 is DFQATT, CDR2 SNEGSKA, per germline (reference sequence). There are 15 residues in the CDR3. CDR3 protein: CSARAYRRGSEPQHF. CDR3 coding DNA: TGCAGTGCTAGAGCCTATAGGCGGGGAAGTGAGCCCCAGCATTTT.

This clonotype came up many times. The chain uses TRBV12-3 or TRBV12-4 and TRBJ2-1; the match to TRBD1 covers 7 bases. The CDR3 consists of 15 residues. V was clipped by 8 bases and J by 3 bases; unmatched bases: 10. The CDR3 loop is CASSRGRTGYNEQFF. The CDR3 DNA sequence: TGTGCCAGCTCCAGGGGGAGAACGGGCTACAATGAGCAGTTCTTC.

The J gene is TRBJ2-3, the V gene TRBV20-1, with TRBD2 matching 9 bases. The V gene's germline CDR1 is DFQATT and CDR2 SNEGSKA (reference sequence). The V and J ends lost 3 bases and 5 bases, in that order; junction bases with no gene match: 9. CDR3 size: 15 residues. The CDR3 DNA follows: TGCAGTGCTAGCCCGCGGGAGGGCCTACAAGATACGCAGTATTTT. Its protein product is CSASPREGLQDTQYF.

This sequence joins TRBV27 and TRBJ2-2; D unresolved. Per the germline V gene, CDR1 is MNHEY and CDR2 is SMNVEV (reference sequence). V lost 5 bases, J lost 8 bases, and 12 bases lay in between. The CDR3 extends over 13 amino acids. The CDR3 spells CASSKGFRGELFF. CDR3 DNA sequence: TGTGCCAGCAGTAAAGGGTTTAGGGGGGAGCTGTTTTTT.

This clonotype showed up many times. The chain recombines TRBV7-2 with TRBJ2-2; TRBD1 matches at 9 bases. Germline V gene lookup returns CDR1 SGHTA and CDR2 FQGNSA. The V gene end was trimmed by 1 base and the J gene end by 13 bases; junction bases not matched to a gene: 7. This CDR3 is built from 14 residues. DNA for the CDR3: TGTGCCAGCAGCTTAGTGGACAGGGGCCCCTGGCTGTTTTTT. Translating gives CASSLVDRGPWLFF.

The J gene is TRBJ2-5, the V gene TRBV12-3 or TRBV12-4; 12 bases agree with TRBD2. The CDR3 extends over 17 amino acids. The J segment lost 4 bases and the V segment lost 6 bases, leaving 12 bases of the junction unmatched. The CDR3 nucleotides are TGTGCCAGCAGCCCAGGACTAGCGGGGCCTCAGCTAGAGACCCAGTACTTC. Encoded protein: CASSPGLAGPQLETQYF.

This clonotype was found many times. The rearrangement uses TRBV7-9 and TRBJ2-7, with 7 nucleotides matching TRBD1. V lost 5 bases to trimming and J lost 6 bases; unmatched junction nucleotides: 10. Germline CDR1 is SEHNR and CDR2 is FQNEAQ (reference sequence). The CDR3 spans 14 residues. This chain's CDR3 is CASSHRGQLREQYF. CDR3 nucleotides: TGTGCCAGCAGCCATCGGGGACAGCTTCGCGAGCAGTACTTC.

The J gene is TRBJ2-5, the V gene TRBV6-1; D is tentatively TRBD1 or TRBD2 (5 bases each). Germline CDR1 MNHNS, CDR2 SASEGT. This CDR3 has 15 residues. The V end lost 3 bases, the J end lost 1 base, and 12 bases lay between the germline ends. In DNA form, the CDR3 reads TGTGCCAGCAGTGACCACCGGGACGTCCAAGAGACCCAGTACTTC. Translating gives CASSDHRDVQETQYF.